This T cell receptor beta chain was recorded in a study of blood T cell repertoires in COVID-19. Study summary: There were acute and convalescent COVID-19 samples, and they came from the United States, Italy and Spain.

Germline V CDR1 and CDR2: LGHNA, YNFKEQ. The CDR3 covers 16 residues. Trimming stripped 0 bases from V and 4 bases from J, with 13 bases between. This table comes from immunoSEQ multiplex PCR, and its TCRdb copy is limited to in-frame clones, with some not included. The sample holds 250,000 to 350,000 clones; roughly 88% are singletons and the top ten take over 6%. Sequenced material: peripheral blood. The TCR was taken from a woman in her twenties or thirties who had recovered from COVID-19. This chain connects TRBV4-2 to TRBJ1-5; D is unresolved. The DNA for the CDR3 is TGTGCCAGCAGCCAAGATCTCGGCGGTGGGAATCAGCCCCAGCATTTT. This sequence encodes CASSQDLGGGNQPQHF.